The 22 T cell receptor beta chains given below trace back to one sample, sequenced in a study of Graves' ophthalmopathy and Graves' hyperthyroidism. Researchers took RNA transcripts and amplified TCR beta CDR3 regions from them. HTBI-primed RT-PCR formed the first round, and a multiplex PCR formed the second. TCRdb re-derived calls from the multiplex PCR reads in MiXCR, one entry per CDR3 protein. The sample holds about 700,000 distinct CDR3 sequences; about 38% are singletons and the top ten take over 2.5%. Sequenced: peripheral blood. The origin of the receptors is an adult man with Graves' ophthalmopathy.

V gene TRBV15 combines with J gene TRBJ1-1, with D unresolved. The length of the CDR3 is 16 residues. Trimming took off 5 bases at V and 0 bases at J, with 16 bases between the two ends. The germline V gene encodes CDR1 LNHNV and CDR2 YYDKDF (reference sequence). The CDR3 bases are TGTGCCACCAGCCGGCTAGGACCCCCTTTGAACACTGAAGCTTTCTTT. This encodes CATSRLGPPLNTEAFF.

This clonotype was recorded a few times. The chain links TRBV19 to TRBJ1-5; a possible D gene is TRBD1 (5 bases). V was clipped by 8 bases and J by 0 bases, with 26 bases between them. CDR3 size: 19 residues. CDR1 and CDR2 (germline): LNHDA, SQIVND (reference sequence). CDR3 nucleotide sequence: TGTGCCAGTTTTCCATCCGGGACGGATATTCTTTATAGCAATCAGCCCCAGCATTTT. Protein product: CASFPSGTDILYSNQPQHF.

This clonotype has ten or more counts. The genes are TRBV15 and TRBJ2-7; 8 bases map to TRBD2. CDR1 is LNHNV and CDR2 is YYDKDF in the germline V gene (reference sequence). The junction had 9 bases not matched to a gene; V was cut back by 0 bases and J by 2 bases. The length of the CDR3 is 17 residues. For the CDR3, the DNA is TGTGCCACCAGCAGAGATCAGGCTAGCGGGCTCGCCTACGAGCAGTACTTC. Protein: CATSRDQASGLAYEQYF.

Notes on this clonotype: This CDR3 is missing its conserved last phenylalanine or tryptophan, likely due to a read error. The rearrangement links TRBV4-1 to TRBJ2-7; 11 bases fit TRBD2. In germline, CDR1 is MGHRA, CDR2 YSYEKL. The CDR3 is 18 amino acids. V gave up 0 bases and J gave up 3 bases; unmatched junction bases: 10. CDR3 sequence reads: CASSQETSGDRVLYEQYL. Here the CDR3 DNA reads TGCGCCAGCAGCCAAGAGACTAGCGGGGATCGTGTCCTCTACGAGCAGTACCTC.

The V gene is TRBV29-1, the J gene TRBJ1-2; D remains unclear. Germline-derived CDR1 and CDR2 are SQVTM and ANQGSEA. The CDR3 runs to 13 residues. Trimming removed 3 bases from V and 6 bases from J, with 14 bases in between. The CDR3 loop reads CSVEAIGEDGYTF. The DNA of the CDR3 is TGCAGCGTTGAGGCTATCGGGGAGGATGGCTACACCTTC.

A note on this clonotype: A much larger clone sits a single nucleotide away, making a read error possible. V usage is TRBV24-1 and J usage is TRBJ2-5; D is uncertain. CDR1 KGHDR and CDR2 SFDVKD come from the germline V gene. Trimming removed 4 bases from V and 4 bases from J, with 6 bases in between. This CDR3 contains 12 residues. This CDR3 reads CATSEPPETQYF. The CDR3 DNA reads TGTGCCACCAGTGAGCCCCCAGAGACCCAGTACTTC.

This clonotype was detected many times. The gene calls are TRBV19 and TRBJ2-7; D is unresolved. Germline V gives CDR1 LNHDA, CDR2 SQIVND (reference sequence). The CDR3 covers 14 residues. V lost 4 bases and J 2 bases, leaving 12 bases between the germline ends. CDR3 loop: CASSNRNFPYEQYF. The CDR3 bases are TGTGCCAGTAGTAACCGGAATTTCCCCTACGAGCAGTACTTC. The entire variable domain, with the rest obtained from reference TRBV19 and TRBJ2-7, is as follows: DGGITQSPKYLFRKEGQNVTLSCEQNLNHDAMYWYRQDPGQGLRLIYYSQIVNDFQKGDIAEGYSVSREKKESFPLTVTSAQKNPTAFYLCASSNRNFPYEQYFGPGTRLTVT.

Regarding this clonotype: This may be a read error: a much more frequent sequence differs by one nucleotide. This sequence joins TRBV5-1 and TRBJ1-1; tentatively, D is TRBD1 (6 bases). The CDR3 length is 14 residues. Germline CDR1 and CDR2: SGHRS and YFSETQ. The CDR3 protein is CASSWWGRNTEALF. The CDR3 region has the DNA TGCGCCAGCAGCTGGTGGGGGCGGAACACTGAAGCTTTGTTT.

The J gene is TRBJ1-1, the V gene TRBV11-3; weak D call: TRBD1 (5 bases). Trimming shortened V by 5 bases and J by 5 bases, and 15 bases separated the two germline ends. This CDR3 spans 14 amino acids. Germline assignment: CDR1 SGHNT and CDR2 YENEEA. CDR3 sequence: CASSGRGPGTEAFF. The CDR3 DNA reads TGTGCCAGCAGCGGACGGGGCCCGGGAACTGAAGCTTTCTTT.

Details on this clonotype: Mismatch with germline at one junction end may stem from a read error. V usage is TRBV4-1 and J usage is TRBJ2-5; TRBD2 is a possible D gene (6 bases). The V gene's germline CDR1 is MGHRA and CDR2 YSYEKL. This CDR3 is 19 amino acids long. The CDR3 region is CASSQDLSGSGTSQETQYF. The CDR3 bases are TGTGCCAGCAGCCAAGATCTCTCGGGGTCTGGGACTTCCCAAGAGACCCAGTACTTC.

This clonotype was observed many times. The chain is built from TRBV10-3 and TRBJ1-6, with TRBD1 as a possible D gene (5 bases). The CDR3 has 13 amino acids. Trimming cost V 10 bases and J 9 bases, with 16 bases left between them. Per germline, CDR1 ENHRY and CDR2 SYGVKD. The DNA of the CDR3 is TGTGCCAGCGATCCAGGGATCAGTTCACCCCTCCACTTT. It translates to CASDPGISSPLHF.

This clonotype showed up many times. This sequence joins TRBV15 and TRBJ2-5; TRBD2 aligns across 12 bases. V shed 5 bases, J shed 4 bases, and the junction held 11 bases outside the gene matches. This CDR3 contains 17 residues. CDR1 is LNHNV and CDR2 is YYDKDF in the germline V gene (reference sequence). The CDR3 sequence is CATSGGSLAGGRETQYF. The CDR3 DNA is TGTGCCACCAGCGGCGGGTCCCTAGCGGGGGGGCGAGAGACCCAGTACTTC.

This clonotype was counted once. This sequence joins TRBV9 and TRBJ1-2, with TRBD1 identical over 7 bases. The CDR3 runs 16 residues. Germline values: CDR1 SGDLS, CDR2 YYNGEE. With V trimmed by 5 bases and J by 4 bases, 14 bases remained unmatched. This CDR3 is CASSLSAATGIYGYTF. CDR3 sequence (DNA): TGTGCCAGCAGTTTAAGTGCCGCGACAGGGATCTATGGCTACACCTTC.

This clonotype was detected many times. The J gene is TRBJ2-7, the V gene TRBV20-1; TRBD1 is a possible D gene (6 bases). Trimming removed 3 bases at V and 3 bases at J, with 12 bases between. This CDR3 comprises 13 residues. Germline V gene data show CDR1 as DFQATT and CDR2 as SNEGSKA (reference sequence). The CDR3 is CSARASQGYEQYF. The DNA of the CDR3 is TGCAGTGCTAGGGCGTCACAGGGCTACGAGCAGTACTTC.

V usage is TRBV20-1 and J usage is TRBJ1-1; D unresolved. CDR1 is DFQATT, CDR2 SNEGSKA, per germline (reference sequence). V lost 3 bases, J lost 0 bases, and 8 bases lay in between. The length of the CDR3 is 13 residues. The CDR3 DNA reads TGCAGTGCTAGGGGGATGGTGAACACTGAAGCTTTCTTT. Translated: CSARGMVNTEAFF.

Remarks on this clonotype: The conserved closing phenylalanine or tryptophan is absent in this CDR3, likely reflecting a read error. J is TRBJ1-1 and V is TRBV7-9; D is unclear. This CDR3 is built from 13 residues. V gave up 3 bases and J gave up 2 bases, with 7 bases separating them. Germline-derived CDR1 and CDR2 are SEHNR and FQNEAQ (reference sequence). CDR3 sequence reads: CASSFQVNTEAFL. CDR3 DNA: TGTGCCAGCAGCTTTCAAGTTAACACTGAAGCTTTCCTT.

This clonotype has ten or more counts. The chain joins TRBV4-1 to TRBJ2-5, with 7 bases matching TRBD2. The CDR3 is 14 amino acids. Germline-derived CDR1 and CDR2 are MGHRA and YSYEKL. The junction had 1 base not matched to a gene; V was cut back by 1 base and J by 2 bases. The CDR3: CASSQASGQETQYF. DNA for the CDR3: TGCGCCAGCAGCCAAGCTAGCGGTCAAGAGACCCAGTACTTC.

This clonotype was found many times. At one end, the junction sequence differs from germline, possibly due to a read error. V usage is TRBV5-4 and J usage is TRBJ1-2; TRBD1 might be the D (6 bases). The CDR3 runs to 14 residues. Germline loops: CDR1 SGHNT, CDR2 YYREEE (reference sequence). The CDR3, as DNA: TGTGCCAACAGCTTGGCCGGACAGCGTTATGGCTACACCTTC. Its protein product is CANSLAGQRYGYTF.

The V gene is TRBV7-4, the J gene TRBJ1-1; D unclear. V was cut by 5 bases and J by 4 bases, with 14 bases left in between. The length of the CDR3 is 14 residues. CDR1 and CDR2 from the germline V gene are SGHVT and SQSDAQ. The CDR3 bases are TGTGCCAGCAGCACGGGAGAACAGCGCACTGAAGCTTTCTTT. Protein: CASSTGEQRTEAFF.

This clonotype appeared many times. The chain is built from TRBV10-3 and TRBJ2-5, with TRBD2 as a possible D gene (6 bases). The V gene's germline CDR1 is ENHRY and CDR2 SYGVKD. CDR3 length equals 12 residues. V was clipped by 10 bases and J by 0 bases, with 9 bases between them. The CDR3 nucleotides read TGTGCCACCTCTAGCGACCAAGAGACCCAGTACTTC. This gives the protein CATSSDQETQYF.

The chain joins TRBV2 to TRBJ1-5, with 8 bases that match TRBD1. This CDR3 region has 15 residues. CDR1 and CDR2 from the germline V gene are SNHLY and FYNNEI. V lost 4 bases to trimming and J lost 1 base; unmatched junction nucleotides: 3. In nucleotides, the CDR3 is TGTGCCAGCAGTGGGGACAGGTTCAGCAATCAGCCCCAGCATTTT. The encoded protein is CASSGDRFSNQPQHF.

This clonotype was picked up a small number of times. CDR3 nucleotide sequence: TGTGCCAGCAGCTTCTTCGGGATATCTAACTATGGCTACACCTTC. Its protein product is CASSFFGISNYGYTF. The V call is TRBV5-5, the J call TRBJ1-2; D uncertain. CDR3 length equals 15 residues. Germline loops: CDR1 SGHKS, CDR2 YYEKEE (reference sequence). Trimming left V 2 bases short and J 0 bases short, with 11 bases between.